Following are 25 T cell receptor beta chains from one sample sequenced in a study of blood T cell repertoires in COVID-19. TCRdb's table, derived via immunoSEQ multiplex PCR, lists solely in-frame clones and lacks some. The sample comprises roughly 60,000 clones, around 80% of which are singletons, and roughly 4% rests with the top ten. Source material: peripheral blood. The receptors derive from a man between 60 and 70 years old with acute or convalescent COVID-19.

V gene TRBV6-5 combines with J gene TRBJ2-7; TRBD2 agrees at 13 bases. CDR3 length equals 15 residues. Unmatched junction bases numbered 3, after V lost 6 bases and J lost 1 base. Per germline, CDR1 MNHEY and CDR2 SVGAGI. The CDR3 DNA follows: TGTGCCAGCAGAACTAGCGGGGGGGCTTCCTACGAGCAGTACTTC. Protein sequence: CASRTSGGASYEQYF.

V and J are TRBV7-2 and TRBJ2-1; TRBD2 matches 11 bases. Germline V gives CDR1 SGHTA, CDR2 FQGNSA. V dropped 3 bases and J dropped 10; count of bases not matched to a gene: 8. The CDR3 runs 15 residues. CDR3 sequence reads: CASSFVAGGPKEQFF. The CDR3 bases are TGTGCCAGCAGCTTCGTAGCGGGGGGGCCAAAAGAGCAGTTCTTC.

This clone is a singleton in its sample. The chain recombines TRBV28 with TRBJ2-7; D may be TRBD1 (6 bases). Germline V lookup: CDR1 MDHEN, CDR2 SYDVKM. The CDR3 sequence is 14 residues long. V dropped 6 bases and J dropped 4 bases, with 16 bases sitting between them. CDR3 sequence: CASSLRRGLYEQYF. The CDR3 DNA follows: TGTGCCAGCAGCCTCCGCAGGGGATTATACGAGCAGTACTTC.

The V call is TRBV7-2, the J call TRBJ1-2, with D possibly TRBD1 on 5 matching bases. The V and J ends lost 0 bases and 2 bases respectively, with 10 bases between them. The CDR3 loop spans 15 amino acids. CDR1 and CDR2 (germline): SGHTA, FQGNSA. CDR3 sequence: CASSLATGPNYGYTF. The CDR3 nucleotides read TGTGCCAGCAGCTTAGCTACAGGTCCAAACTATGGCTACACCTTC.

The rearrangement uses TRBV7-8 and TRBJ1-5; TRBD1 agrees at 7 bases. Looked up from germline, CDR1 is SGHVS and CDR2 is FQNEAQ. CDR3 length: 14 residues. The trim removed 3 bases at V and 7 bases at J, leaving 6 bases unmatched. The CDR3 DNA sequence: TGTGCCAGCAGCTTTGACAGGGTAGGACAGCCCCAGCATTTT. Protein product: CASSFDRVGQPQHF.

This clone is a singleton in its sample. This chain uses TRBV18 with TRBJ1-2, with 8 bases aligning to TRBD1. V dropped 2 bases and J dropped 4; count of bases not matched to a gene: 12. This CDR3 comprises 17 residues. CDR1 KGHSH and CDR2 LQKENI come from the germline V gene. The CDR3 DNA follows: TGTGCCAGCTCACCAGGACAGGGAGAAACCAGTGGCTATGGCTACACCTTC. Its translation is CASSPGQGETSGYGYTF. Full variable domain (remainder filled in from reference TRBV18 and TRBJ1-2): NAGVMQNPRHLVRRRGQEARLRCSPMKGHSHVYWYRQLPEEGLKFMVYLQKENIIDESGMPKERFSAEFPKEGPSILRIQQVVRGDSAAYFCASSPGQGETSGYGYTFGSGTRLTVV.

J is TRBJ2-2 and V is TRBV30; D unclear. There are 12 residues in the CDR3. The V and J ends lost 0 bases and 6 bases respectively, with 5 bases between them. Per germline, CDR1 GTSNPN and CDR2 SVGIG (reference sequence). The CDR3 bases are TGTGCCTGGAGTGTACTCGCCGGGGAGCTGTTTTTT. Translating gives CAWSVLAGELFF.

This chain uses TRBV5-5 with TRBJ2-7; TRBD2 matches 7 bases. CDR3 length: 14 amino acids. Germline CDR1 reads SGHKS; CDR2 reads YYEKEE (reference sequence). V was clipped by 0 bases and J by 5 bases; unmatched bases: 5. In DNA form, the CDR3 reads TGTGCCAGCAGCTTGGAACTAGCGAGTAACGAGCAGTACTTC. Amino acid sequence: CASSLELASNEQYF.

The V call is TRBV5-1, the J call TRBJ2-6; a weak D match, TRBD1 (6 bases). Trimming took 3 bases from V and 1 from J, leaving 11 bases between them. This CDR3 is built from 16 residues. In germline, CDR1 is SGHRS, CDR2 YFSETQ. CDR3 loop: CASSSPTGSGANVLTF. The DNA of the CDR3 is TGCGCCAGCAGCTCCCCTACAGGGTCTGGGGCCAACGTCCTGACTTTC. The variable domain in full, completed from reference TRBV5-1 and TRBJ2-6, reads KAGVTQTPRYLIKTRGQQVTLSCSPISGHRSVSWYQQTPGQGLQFLFEYFSETQRNKGNFPGRFSGRQFSNSRSEMNVSTLELGDSALYLCASSSPTGSGANVLTFGAGSRLTVL.

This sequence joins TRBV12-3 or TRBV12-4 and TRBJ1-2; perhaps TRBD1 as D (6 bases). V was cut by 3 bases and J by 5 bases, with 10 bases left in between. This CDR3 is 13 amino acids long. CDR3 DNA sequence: TGTGCCAGCAGTTTGGACAGCCCTTATGGCTACACCTTC. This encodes CASSLDSPYGYTF.

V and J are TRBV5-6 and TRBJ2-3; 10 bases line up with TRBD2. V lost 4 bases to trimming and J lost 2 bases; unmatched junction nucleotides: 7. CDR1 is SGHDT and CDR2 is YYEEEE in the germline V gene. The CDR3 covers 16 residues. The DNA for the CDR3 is TGTGCCAGCAGCCCAGTAGCGGGGGGCCTCACAGATACGCAGTATTTT. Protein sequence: CASSPVAGGLTDTQYF.

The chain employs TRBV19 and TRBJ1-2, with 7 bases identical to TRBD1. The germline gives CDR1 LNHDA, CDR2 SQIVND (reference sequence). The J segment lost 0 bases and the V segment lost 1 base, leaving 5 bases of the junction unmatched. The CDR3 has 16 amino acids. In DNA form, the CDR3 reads TGTGCCAGTAGTATAGCTGGGACAGCAACTAACTATGGCTACACCTTC. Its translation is CASSIAGTATNYGYTF.

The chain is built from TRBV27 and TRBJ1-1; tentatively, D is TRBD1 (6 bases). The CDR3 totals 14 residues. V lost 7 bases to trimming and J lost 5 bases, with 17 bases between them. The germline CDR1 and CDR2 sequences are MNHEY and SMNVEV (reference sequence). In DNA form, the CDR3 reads TGTGCCAGCAACCCCGGGGGGGGCCTGACTGAAGCTTTCTTT. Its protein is CASNPGGGLTEAFF.

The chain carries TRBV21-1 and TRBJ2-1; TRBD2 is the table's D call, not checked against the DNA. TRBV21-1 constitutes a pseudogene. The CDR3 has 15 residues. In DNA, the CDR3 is TGTGCCAGCAGCAGGGAGGGGGAGATCTACAATGAGCAGTTCTTC. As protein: CASSREGEIYNEQFF.

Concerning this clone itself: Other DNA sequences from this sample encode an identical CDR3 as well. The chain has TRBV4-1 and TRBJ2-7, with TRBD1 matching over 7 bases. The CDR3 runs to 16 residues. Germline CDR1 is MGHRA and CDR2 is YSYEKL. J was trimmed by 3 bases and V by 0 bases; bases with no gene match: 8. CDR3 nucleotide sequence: TGCGCCAGCAGCCAAGAGCATGGGACAGAAAACTACGAGCAGTACTTC. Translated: CASSQEHGTENYEQYF.

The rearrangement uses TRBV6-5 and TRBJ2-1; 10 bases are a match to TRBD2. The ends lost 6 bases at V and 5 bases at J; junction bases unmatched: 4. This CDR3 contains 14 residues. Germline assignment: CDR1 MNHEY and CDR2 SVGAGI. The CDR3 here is CASRAGGPDNEQFF. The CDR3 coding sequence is TGTGCCAGCAGAGCGGGGGGGCCCGACAATGAGCAGTTCTTC.

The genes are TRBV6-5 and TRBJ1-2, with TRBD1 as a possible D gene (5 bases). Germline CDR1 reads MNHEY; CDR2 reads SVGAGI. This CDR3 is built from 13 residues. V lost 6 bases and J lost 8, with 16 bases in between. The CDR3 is CASRAQGSLGYTF. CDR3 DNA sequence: TGTGCCAGCAGAGCTCAGGGTTCATTGGGCTACACCTTC.

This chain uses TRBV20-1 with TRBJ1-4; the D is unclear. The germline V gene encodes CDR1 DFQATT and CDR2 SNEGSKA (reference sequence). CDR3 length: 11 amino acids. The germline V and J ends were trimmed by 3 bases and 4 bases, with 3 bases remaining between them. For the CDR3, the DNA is TGCAGTGCTAGTTATAATGAAAAACTGTTTTTT. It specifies CSASYNEKLFF.

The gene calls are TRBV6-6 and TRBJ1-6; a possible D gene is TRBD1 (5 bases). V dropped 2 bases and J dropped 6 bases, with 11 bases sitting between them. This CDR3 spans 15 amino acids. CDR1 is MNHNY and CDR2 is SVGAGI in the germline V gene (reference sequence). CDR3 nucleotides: TGTGCCAGCAGTTACGATCCGGGGGTTAATTCACCCCTCCACTTT. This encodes CASSYDPGVNSPLHF.

Written as DNA, the CDR3 is TGCGCCAGCAGCTTACCCCTAGCGGGCGCGAACACCGGGGAGCTGTTTTTT. It encodes CASSLPLAGANTGELFF. The chain has TRBV5-1 and TRBJ2-2; 8 bases align to TRBD2. The CDR3 length is 17 residues. CDR1 is SGHRS, CDR2 YFSETQ, per germline. V shed 2 bases and J 0 bases; nucleotides not matched to a gene: 6.

The CDR3 region has the DNA TGTGCCAGCAGCCCCAGGGCTGGCTATGGCTACACCTTC. It specifies CASSPRAGYGYTF. The rearrangement links TRBV7-8 to TRBJ1-2, with a possible D match to TRBD1 (5 bases). This CDR3 spans 13 amino acids. The germline V and J ends were trimmed by 5 bases and 4 bases, with 11 bases remaining between them. In germline, CDR1 is SGHVS, CDR2 FQNEAQ.

The DNA of the CDR3 is TGTGCCACCAGCAGAGGCAGGGCCACGGTTAGCAATCAGCCCCAGCATTTT. Translated: CATSRGRATVSNQPQHF. This rearrangement joins TRBV15 to TRBJ1-5; D possibly corresponds to TRBD1 (5 bases). Germline CDR1 is LNHNV and CDR2 is YYDKDF (reference sequence). The CDR3 extends over 17 amino acids. With 1 base removed from V and 0 bases from J, the gap between germline ends came to 13 bases. Complete variable domain (other parts from reference TRBV15 and TRBJ1-5): DAMVIQNPRYQVTQFGKPVTLSCSQTLNHNVMYWYQQKSSQAPKLLFHYYDKDFNNEADTPDNFQSRRPNTSFCFLDIRSPGLGDTAMYLCATSRGRATVSNQPQHFGDGTRLSIL.

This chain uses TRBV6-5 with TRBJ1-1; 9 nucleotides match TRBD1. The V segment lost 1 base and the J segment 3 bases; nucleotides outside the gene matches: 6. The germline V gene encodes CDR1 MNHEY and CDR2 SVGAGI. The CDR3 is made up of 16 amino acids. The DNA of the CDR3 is TGTGCCAGCAGTTACTTACAGGGGGCTGGGGACACTGAAGCTTTCTTT. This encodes CASSYLQGAGDTEAFF.

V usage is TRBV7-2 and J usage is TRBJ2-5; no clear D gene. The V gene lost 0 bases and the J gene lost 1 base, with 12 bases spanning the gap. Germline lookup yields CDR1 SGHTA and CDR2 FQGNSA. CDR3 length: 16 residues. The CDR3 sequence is CASSLAPTPGQETQYF. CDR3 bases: TGTGCCAGCAGCTTAGCCCCCACCCCGGGCCAAGAGACCCAGTACTTC.

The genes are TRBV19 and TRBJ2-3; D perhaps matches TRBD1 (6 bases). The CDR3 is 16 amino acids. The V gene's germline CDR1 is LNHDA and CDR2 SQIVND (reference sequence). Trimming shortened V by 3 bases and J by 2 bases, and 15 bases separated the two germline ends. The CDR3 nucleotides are TGTGCCAGTAGTATGCACAGGGCCCAATCCACAGATACGCAGTATTTT. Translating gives CASSMHRAQSTDTQYF. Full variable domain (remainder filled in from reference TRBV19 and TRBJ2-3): DGGITQSPKYLFRKEGQNVTLSCEQNLNHDAMYWYRQDPGQGLRLIYYSQIVNDFQKGDIAEGYSVSREKKESFPLTVTSAQKNPTAFYLCASSMHRAQSTDTQYFGPGTRLTVL.